This T cell receptor (beta chain) was found in a study of blood T cell repertoires in COVID-19. Participant ages covered about 18 to 89 years across about two dozen US areas. Cohorts were assigned according to the clinical history that participants reported. Trimming removed 4 bases at V and 2 bases at J, with 9 bases between. The CDR3 has 14 residues. Germline CDR1 is SEHNR and CDR2 is FQNEAQ (reference sequence). Per the study methods: Estimation of nucleated cell counts relied on the amplification of reference gene primers. The data were produced by immunoSEQ multiplex PCR, yet TCRdb's version contains in-frame clones alone and is incomplete. V and J calls and clone size are given by that table; D and trimming were obtained from the DNA. The table has just over 300,000 clones, almost 90% seen once.

The sample comprised PBMCs or T cells enriched from blood (not recorded which). This clonotype was sampled from a young woman with acute COVID-19. The J gene is TRBJ2-4, the V gene TRBV7-9, with D perhaps TRBD2 (6 bases). This CDR3 is CASSSTSSKNIQYF. The CDR3 nucleotides are TGTGCCAGCAGCTCCACTAGCTCCAAAAACATTCAGTACTTC.